Listed below are T cell receptor beta chains from one sample, sequenced in a study of shared clonotypes between healthy human individuals. The data were produced by immunoSEQ multiplex PCR, yet TCRdb's version contains in-frame clones alone and is incomplete. The sample carries 1.6 million or so clones, roughly 96% recorded once. Sequencing was performed on naive CD4+ T cells sorted from blood. The receptors derive from a man aged 30 to 39 in good health. CDR3s include the opening cysteine and the closing phenylalanine or tryptophan. Fields, in order: D gene, J gene, V gene, clone size, CDR3 protein, CDR3 DNA. A D gene is named only where the DNA matches it firmly. Where a row states a size, it is once, few, many or the class of an expanded clone; other rows omit it.

D: TRBD2; J: TRBJ2-7; V: TRBV10-1; size: NA; CDR3: CASSLGTSGREQYF; DNA: TGCGCCAGCAGCCTCGGGACTAGCGGGAGAGAGCAGTACTTC
D: TRBD2; J: TRBJ2-3; V: TRBV18; size: NA; CDR3: CASSVVTGLAGVDTQYF; DNA: TGTGCCAGCTCAGTCGTTACCGGACTAGCGGGTGTGGATACGCAGTATTTT
D: NA; J: TRBJ2-1; V: TRBV6-1; size: NA; CDR3: CASSGGSNEQFF; DNA: TGTGCCAGCAGTGGTGGCTCCAATGAGCAGTTCTTC
D: NA; J: TRBJ1-5; V: TRBV28; size: NA; CDR3: CASSATNQPQHF; DNA: TGTGCCAGCAGTGCGACAAATCAGCCCCAGCATTTT
D: NA; J: TRBJ1-5; V: TRBV28; size: NA; CDR3: CASSLGRYQHF; DNA: TGTGCCAGCAGTTTAGGACGTTACCAGCATTTT
D: NA; J: TRBJ2-4; V: TRBV12-1; size: NA; CDR3: CASSFRDRPLKNIQYF; DNA: TGTGCCAGCAGCTTCCGGGACAGACCTCTTAAAAACATTCAGTACTTC
D: TRBD2; J: TRBJ2-7; V: TRBV29-1; size: NA; CDR3: CSVAGTSNGDEQYF; DNA: TGCAGCGTCGCCGGGACTAGTAACGGCGACGAGCAGTACTTC
D: TRBD1; J: TRBJ2-6; V: TRBV25-1; size: once; CDR3: CASAGQGPLSGANVLTF; DNA: TGTGCCAGCGCCGGACAGGGCCCTCTCTCTGGGGCCAACGTCCTGACTTTC
D: NA; J: TRBJ2-6; V: TRBV11-3; size: NA; CDR3: CASSLSAGGAGANVLTF; DNA: TGTGCCAGCAGCTTAAGTGCAGGAGGGGCTGGGGCCAACGTCCTGACTTTC
D: TRBD2; J: TRBJ2-7; V: TRBV2; size: NA; CDR3: CASRRELDHEQYF; DNA: TGTGCCAGCCGGCGGGAGCTAGACCACGAGCAGTACTTC
D: NA; J: TRBJ2-1; V: TRBV10-1; size: NA; CDR3: CAIQRAGDYNEQFF; DNA: TGCGCCATTCAGAGAGCGGGCGACTACAATGAGCAGTTCTTC
D: TRBD2; J: TRBJ2-2; V: TRBV5-1; size: NA; CDR3: CASSAGLAGGNTGELFF; DNA: TGCGCCAGCAGCGCGGGACTAGCGGGAGGTAACACCGGGGAGCTGTTTTTT
D: TRBD1; J: TRBJ2-1; V: TRBV15; size: NA; CDR3: CATSGRQGNNEQFF; DNA: TGTGCCACCAGCGGACGACAGGGAAACAATGAGCAGTTCTTC
D: NA; J: TRBJ2-7; V: TRBV7-8; size: NA; CDR3: CASTISWQDSYEQYF; DNA: TGTGCCAGCACCATAAGTTGGCAGGATTCCTACGAGCAGTACTTC
D: NA; J: TRBJ2-3; V: TRBV6-1; size: NA; CDR3: CASRTHRLDTQYF; DNA: TGTGCCAGTAGAACCCACAGGCTAGATACGCAGTATTTT
D: TRBD1; J: TRBJ2-5; V: TRBV5-1; size: NA; CDR3: CASSLATGEETQYF; DNA: TGCGCCAGCAGCTTGGCGACAGGGGAGGAGACCCAGTACTTC
D: NA; J: TRBJ2-3; V: TRBV20-1; size: NA; CDR3: CSALRLGTQYF; DNA: TGCAGTGCTCTCAGGTTGGGTACGCAGTATTTT
D: NA; J: TRBJ1-3; V: TRBV5-1; size: NA; CDR3: CASCQGSFGNTIYF; DNA: TGCGCCAGCTGTCAGGGTTCCTTTGGAAACACCATATATTTT
D: TRBD2; J: TRBJ2-5; V: TRBV5-5; size: few; CDR3: CASSLVLAGGRQETQYF; DNA: TGTGCCAGCAGCTTGGTCCTAGCGGGAGGGCGACAAGAGACCCAGTACTTC
D: NA; J: TRBJ2-5; V: TRBV5-1; size: NA; CDR3: CASSLVGETQYF; DNA: TGCGCCAGCAGCTTGGTCGGGGAGACCCAGTACTTC
D: TRBD2; J: TRBJ2-7; V: TRBV15; size: NA; CDR3: CATSTEGSGRPYEQYF; DNA: TGTGCCACCAGCACCGAGGGTAGCGGGAGGCCCTACGAGCAGTACTTC
D: TRBD2; J: TRBJ2-5; V: TRBV5-1; size: NA; CDR3: CASSPTGLAGGETQYF; DNA: TGCGCCAGCAGCCCGACGGGACTAGCGGGAGGCGAGACCCAGTACTTC
D: TRBD1; J: TRBJ2-5; V: TRBV5-4; size: NA; CDR3: CASSFDPRQGEETQYF; DNA: TGTGCCAGCAGCTTTGATCCCCGACAGGGCGAAGAGACCCAGTACTTC
D: NA; J: TRBJ2-2; V: TRBV9; size: NA; CDR3: CASSVGTVNDGELFF; DNA: TGTGCCAGCAGCGTGGGGACCGTAAACGACGGGGAGCTGTTTTTT
D: TRBD1; J: TRBJ2-1; V: TRBV2; size: NA; CDR3: CASNRQGATNEQFF; DNA: TGTGCCAGCAATCGACAGGGGGCGACCAATGAGCAGTTCTTC
D: NA; J: TRBJ2-7; V: TRBV5-1; size: NA; CDR3: CASSFIRGRSYEQYF; DNA: TGCGCCAGCAGCTTTATCAGGGGCCGATCCTACGAGCAGTACTTC
D: TRBD1; J: TRBJ1-5; V: TRBV18; size: once; CDR3: CASSPTPGTGRFNQPQHF; DNA: TGTGCCAGCTCACCAACTCCCGGGACAGGGAGGTTTAATCAGCCCCAGCATTTT
D: NA; J: TRBJ2-7; V: TRBV11-3; size: NA; CDR3: CASSLSPSVSHEQYF; DNA: TGTGCCAGCAGCTTATCCCCTAGCGTCAGCCACGAGCAGTACTTC
D: NA; J: TRBJ1-1; V: TRBV2; size: NA; CDR3: CASSGQPTGFTEAFF; DNA: TGTGCCAGCAGTGGACAGCCGACAGGATTCACTGAAGCTTTCTTT
D: TRBD2; J: TRBJ2-7; V: TRBV11-2; size: NA; CDR3: CASSSTSGRSYEQYF; DNA: TGTGCCAGCAGCTCCACTAGCGGGAGGTCCTACGAGCAGTACTTC
D: NA; J: TRBJ2-7; V: TRBV9; size: NA; CDR3: CASSVEGPAYEQYF; DNA: TGTGCCAGCAGCGTAGAGGGACCAGCCTACGAGCAGTACTTC
D: TRBD1; J: TRBJ2-4; V: TRBV7-6; size: NA; CDR3: CASSPVPGQGAGAKNIQYF; DNA: TGTGCCAGCAGCCCCGTCCCGGGACAGGGGGCGGGGGCCAAAAACATTCAGTACTTC
D: NA; J: TRBJ1-2; V: TRBV6-1; size: NA; CDR3: CASSEGPGTPYGYTF; DNA: TGTGCCAGCAGTGAAGGCCCCGGGACGCCTTATGGCTACACCTTC
D: NA; J: TRBJ2-5; V: TRBV19; size: NA; CDR3: CASSIVGQETQYF; DNA: TGTGCCAGTAGTATAGTTGGCCAAGAGACCCAGTACTTC
D: TRBD1; J: TRBJ2-3; V: TRBV18; size: once; CDR3: CASSPRGGQGADTQYF; DNA: TGTGCCAGCTCACCACGTGGAGGACAGGGGGCAGATACGCAGTATTTT
D: TRBD2; J: TRBJ2-7; V: TRBV19; size: NA; CDR3: CASAKAGVSYEQYF; DNA: TGTGCCAGTGCTAAAGCGGGAGTCTCCTACGAGCAGTACTTC
D: NA; J: TRBJ2-3; V: TRBV9; size: NA; CDR3: CASSVATGSSTDTQYF; DNA: TGTGCCAGCAGCGTAGCTACGGGTTCTAGCACAGATACGCAGTATTTT
D: NA; J: TRBJ1-2; V: TRBV5-1; size: NA; CDR3: CASSAEFQGRNGYTF; DNA: TGCGCCAGCAGCGCGGAATTTCAGGGACGGAATGGCTACACCTTC
D: NA; J: TRBJ2-7; V: TRBV4-2; size: NA; CDR3: CASSQVRDYHEQYF; DNA: TGTGCCAGCAGCCAAGTCAGGGATTACCACGAGCAGTACTTC
D: NA; J: TRBJ2-2; V: TRBV5-4; size: NA; CDR3: CASSVSAGAHTGELFF; DNA: TGTGCCAGCAGCGTTTCGGCGGGCGCTCACACCGGGGAGCTGTTTTTT
D: NA; J: TRBJ2-7; V: TRBV6-1; size: NA; CDR3: CASFLGTLLGYEQYF; DNA: TGTGCCAGCTTCCTCGGGACACTGCTGGGCTACGAGCAGTACTTC
D: TRBD2; J: TRBJ2-3; V: TRBV5-1; size: NA; CDR3: CASSLRTSGGPTDTQYF; DNA: TGCGCCAGCAGCCTCCGGACTAGCGGGGGCCCGACAGATACGCAGTATTTT
D: NA; J: TRBJ2-1; V: TRBV21-1; size: NA; CDR3: CASSTRPGLGLYEQFF; DNA: TGTGCCAGCAGCACCAGACCGGGACTAGGTTTATATGAGCAGTTCTTC
D: NA; J: TRBJ2-7; V: TRBV28; size: NA; CDR3: CASSELDKTYEQYF; DNA: TGTGCCAGCAGTGAACTAGACAAAACGTACGAGCAGTACTTC
D: TRBD2; J: TRBJ2-7; V: TRBV28; size: NA; CDR3: CASRPYSGRALYEQYF; DNA: TGTGCCAGCAGACCGTATAGCGGGAGGGCCCTATACGAGCAGTACTTC